Shown below are 22 T cell receptor beta chains from a single sample sequenced in a study of OX40 agonist ivuxolimab in advanced cancers. The assay was immunoSEQ multiplex PCR, and TCRdb's table has in-frame clones only and misses some. The data contain 55,000 to 75,000 clones, around 85% of them singletons. This sample comprised CD4+ or CD8+ T cells sorted from blood, obtained in a trial of the OX40 agonist ivuxolimab. These TCRs come from an adult with an advanced solid tumor such as melanoma, head and neck, liver or kidney cancer.

This chain joins TRBV13 and TRBJ2-2; D is unclear. Germline values: CDR1 PRHDT, CDR2 FYEKMQ (reference sequence). The CDR3 runs 14 residues. V lost 1 base to trimming and J lost 6 bases, with 9 bases between them. The CDR3, as DNA: TGTGCCAGCAGCTTAGTAGAATTACCCGGGGAGCTGTTTTTT. Translating gives CASSLVELPGELFF.

V is TRBV12-5 and J is TRBJ2-5; D tentatively reads TRBD1 or TRBD2 (5 bases each). The V end was cut by 6 bases, the J end by 5 bases, with 10 bases between. The CDR3 has 12 residues. Germline V lookup: CDR1 LGHNT, CDR2 FRNRAP. The CDR3 is CASGGDLETQYF. The DNA of the CDR3 is TGTGCTAGTGGAGGGGACCTCGAGACCCAGTACTTC.

The rearrangement joins TRBV6-5 to TRBJ1-2, with D tentatively TRBD1 (6 bases). With 6 bases removed from V and 4 bases from J, the gap between germline ends came to 15 bases. CDR3 length equals 14 residues. Germline values: CDR1 MNHEY, CDR2 SVGAGI. CDR3 bases: TGTGCCAGCAGATCTCAGGGGCGGTCCTATGGCTACACCTTC. Translating it yields CASRSQGRSYGYTF.

This chain uses TRBV10-3 with TRBJ2-5; D is uncertain. The germline V and J ends were trimmed by 10 bases and 5 bases, with 11 bases remaining between them. Germline V gives CDR1 ENHRY, CDR2 SYGVKD. CDR3 length: 11 residues. The chain's CDR3 is CATRSWETQYF. DNA of the CDR3: TGTGCCACCAGGTCCTGGGAGACCCAGTACTTC.

The genes are TRBV6-5 and TRBJ1-5; the match to TRBD1 covers 9 bases. The V segment lost 6 bases and the J segment 6 bases; nucleotides outside the gene matches: 6. CDR3 length: 14 amino acids. Germline V lookup: CDR1 MNHEY, CDR2 SVGAGI. CDR3 in amino acids: CASSAGTGFQPQHF. The CDR3 DNA follows: TGTGCCAGCAGCGCCGGGACAGGGTTTCAGCCCCAGCATTTT.

J is TRBJ2-3 and V is TRBV11-2; D is unclear. This CDR3 has 15 residues. CDR1 SGHAT and CDR2 FQNNGV come from the germline V gene. V was clipped by 5 bases and J by 5 bases, with 17 bases between them. CDR3: CASSLQFRAIDTQYF. The CDR3 DNA reads TGTGCCAGCAGCCTTCAATTCAGAGCAATAGATACGCAGTATTTT.

This CDR3 is CASSLITGTGQPQHF. Written as DNA, the CDR3 is TGTGCCAGCAGTTTAATTACAGGGACGGGTCAGCCCCAGCATTTT. V and J are TRBV28 and TRBJ1-5, with a weak D call TRBD1 (6 bases). The CDR3 contains 15 residues. V lost 2 bases, J lost 6 bases, and 14 bases lay in between. Germline V gene lookup returns CDR1 MDHEN and CDR2 SYDVKM. The entire variable domain, with the rest obtained from reference TRBV28 and TRBJ1-5, is as follows: DVKVTQSSRYLVKRTGEKVFLECVQDMDHENMFWYRQDPGLGLRLIYFSYDVKMKEKGDIPEGYSVSREKKERFSLILESASTNQTSMYLCASSLITGTGQPQHFGDGTRLSIL.

The CDR3 DNA reads TGTGCCAGCAGCCCTGGGGGGGAGGCTAATGAAAAACTGTTTTTT. This encodes CASSPGGEANEKLFF. This sequence joins TRBV28 and TRBJ1-4; possible D gene TRBD1, 5 bases. Germline loops: CDR1 MDHEN, CDR2 SYDVKM. The CDR3 consists of 15 residues. V was pared by 6 bases and J by 3 bases, with 14 bases between. Looking up the rest from reference TRBV28 and TRBJ1-4 gives the full variable domain: DVKVTQSSRYLVKRTGEKVFLECVQDMDHENMFWYRQDPGLGLRLIYFSYDVKMKEKGDIPEGYSVSREKKERFSLILESASTNQTSMYLCASSPGGEANEKLFFGSGTQLSVL.

This clone has a handful of counts. The genes are TRBV7-2 and TRBJ2-7; D is uncertain. The V gene's germline CDR1 is SGHTA and CDR2 FQGNSA. V lost 4 bases to trimming and J lost 1 base, with 8 bases between them. CDR3 size: 13 residues. In nucleotides, the CDR3 is TGTGCCAGCAGCTCTAGACGTTCCTACGAGCAGTACTTC. Residues: CASSSRRSYEQYF.

The rearrangement links TRBV7-2 to TRBJ2-5, with 10 bases aligning to TRBD2. Matching the DNA end better, TRBJ2-7 makes the J call doubtful. From germline, CDR1 is SGHTA and CDR2 FQGNSA. This CDR3 comprises 16 residues. The CDR3 coding sequence is TGTGCCAGCAGCCTAAGGACTAGCGGCAGTCTGGACGAGCAGTACTTC. Protein product: CASSLRTSGSLDEQYF.

Only one count was recorded for this clone. The rearrangement joins TRBV5-5 to TRBJ2-7; no reliable D call. Germline CDR1 reads SGHKS; CDR2 reads YYEKEE (reference sequence). CDR3 length: 14 amino acids. Trimming removed 0 bases at V and 2 bases at J, with 9 bases between. Here the CDR3 DNA reads TGTGCCAGCAGCTTGGGTCAGGTCGCCTACGAGCAGTACTTC. It is translated as CASSLGQVAYEQYF.

This clone has a single count. V usage is TRBV19 and J usage is TRBJ1-2; 10 bases fit TRBD1. The CDR3 contains 15 residues. Germline loops: CDR1 LNHDA, CDR2 SQIVND (reference sequence). J gave up 7 bases and V 2 bases, and 7 bases lay outside the gene matches. CDR3 sequence reads: CASSIPGTGASGYTF. Here the CDR3 DNA reads TGTGCCAGTAGTATACCCGGGACAGGGGCCAGTGGCTACACCTTC.

The CDR3 bases are TGTGCCAGCAGTTTAACTTGGAAACAAGAGACCCAGTACTTC. Amino acids: CASSLTWKQETQYF. The chain couples TRBV27 to TRBJ2-5; no clear D. V was pared by 2 bases and J by 2 bases, with 9 bases between. The CDR3 contains 14 residues. Germline CDR1 MNHEY, CDR2 SMNVEV (reference sequence).

The chain recombines TRBV28 with TRBJ2-7; TRBD2 is a possible D gene (6 bases). Germline V gene data show CDR1 as MDHEN and CDR2 as SYDVKM. V lost 1 base to trimming and J lost 3 bases, with 13 bases between them. The CDR3 is made up of 15 amino acids. The CDR3 DNA is TGTGCCAGCAGTTTATATAGCGGAGCGGACTACGAGCAGTACTTC. This sequence encodes CASSLYSGADYEQYF.

Here the CDR3 reads CAWSVYNSYNEQFF. The CDR3 DNA is TGTGCCTGGAGTGTGTATAACTCCTACAATGAGCAGTTCTTC. The rearrangement joins TRBV30 to TRBJ2-1; D gene ambiguous. In germline, CDR1 is GTSNPN, CDR2 SVGIG (reference sequence). The CDR3 runs 14 residues. The V end lost 0 bases, the J end lost 0 bases, and 6 bases lay between the germline ends.

The V gene is TRBV5-4, the J gene TRBJ1-2; D is possibly TRBD1 (5 bases). V gave up 0 bases and J gave up 4 bases, with 10 bases separating them. Looked up from germline, CDR1 is SGHNT and CDR2 is YYREEE (reference sequence). This CDR3 contains 14 residues. CDR3 in amino acids: CASSLDSRGYGYTF. CDR3 nucleotides: TGTGCCAGCAGCTTGGATTCGAGGGGCTATGGCTACACCTTC.

The V gene is TRBV5-1, the J gene TRBJ1-3, with 8 nucleotides matching TRBD1. Germline CDR1 reads SGHRS; CDR2 reads YFSETQ. The CDR3 has 15 residues. The J segment lost 4 bases and the V segment lost 1 base, leaving 4 bases of the junction unmatched. CDR3 sequence: CASSLRQGMGNTIYF. CDR3 nucleotides: TGCGCCAGCAGCTTGAGACAGGGGATGGGAAACACCATATATTTT.

This sequence joins TRBV27 and TRBJ1-1; D is ambiguous. CDR3 length equals 13 residues. Trimming removed 6 bases at V and 1 base at J, with 9 bases between. The germline gives CDR1 MNHEY, CDR2 SMNVEV (reference sequence). In DNA form, the CDR3 reads TGTGCCAGCAGCCCAAGGGCGAACACTGAAGCTTTCTTT. Residues: CASSPRANTEAFF.

This clone was seen a single time. The V call is TRBV5-5, the J call TRBJ1-1; no firm D call. Germline lookup yields CDR1 SGHKS and CDR2 YYEKEE (reference sequence). The CDR3 is 13 amino acids. Trimming cost V 2 bases and J 6 bases, with 11 bases left between them. The CDR3 is CASSLATTPEAFF. The CDR3 bases are TGTGCCAGCAGCTTAGCGACGACTCCTGAAGCTTTCTTT.

The chain employs TRBV5-4 and TRBJ2-3; D unclear. The V end lost 0 bases, the J end lost 4 bases, and 3 bases lay between the germline ends. CDR3 length: 12 amino acids. Germline values: CDR1 SGHNT, CDR2 YYREEE (reference sequence). CDR3 residues: CASSLVPDTQYF. Written as DNA, the CDR3 is TGTGCCAGCAGCTTGGTCCCAGATACGCAGTATTTT.

This chain connects TRBV5-4 to TRBJ2-5; tentatively, D is TRBD2 (5 bases). Germline CDR1 is SGHNT and CDR2 is YYREEE (reference sequence). V gave up 2 bases and J gave up 5 bases, with 10 bases separating them. The length of the CDR3 is 13 residues. CDR3 protein: CASSFSSGETQYF. The CDR3 coding sequence is TGTGCCAGCAGCTTTTCCTCGGGGGAGACCCAGTACTTC.

The chain links TRBV4-3 to TRBJ2-1; TRBD1 matches at 9 bases. Germline CDR1 LGHNA, CDR2 YSLEER. J was trimmed by 6 bases and V by 1 base; bases with no gene match: 10. The CDR3 runs 17 residues. CDR3 in DNA: TGCGCCAGCAGCCAAGGGGCATGGGGGACAGGGATCAATGAGCAGTTCTTC. It is translated as CASSQGAWGTGINEQFF.